The 27 T cell receptor beta chains given below trace back to one sample, sequenced in a study of cytomegalovirus exposure and HLA in healthy donors. The PCR used 60 Vbeta and 13 Jbeta primers. Data came from immunoSEQ multiplex PCR; TCRdb stores just in-frame clones and leaves some out. The sample lists fewer than 200,000 clones; about 80% were seen once. The sequenced sample was PBMCs. The receptors originated from a woman younger than 45 in good health and CMV-seronegative.

The V call is TRBV19, the J call TRBJ1-1; perhaps TRBD1 as D (5 bases). Germline V lookup: CDR1 LNHDA, CDR2 SQIVND (reference sequence). The CDR3 sequence is 14 residues long. The V end lost 3 bases, the J end lost 3 bases, and 11 bases lay between the germline ends. The CDR3 is CASSMGRGYTEAFF. DNA for the CDR3: TGTGCCAGTAGTATGGGAAGGGGATACACTGAAGCTTTCTTT.

The V call is TRBV6-6, the J call TRBJ2-1; 10 bases map to TRBD1. Looked up from germline, CDR1 is MNHNY and CDR2 is SVGAGI (reference sequence). The CDR3 is made up of 14 amino acids. The V and J ends lost 5 bases and 9 bases, in that order; junction bases with no gene match: 7. The CDR3 DNA follows: TGTGCCAGCAGTACCGGGACAGGGGTCCGTGAGCAGTTCTTC. As protein: CASSTGTGVREQFF.

This clone was observed a few times. The chain couples TRBV7-9 to TRBJ1-1; no clear D. Germline-derived CDR1 and CDR2 are SEHNR and FQNEAQ (reference sequence). The V gene lost 5 bases and the J gene lost 8 bases, with 9 bases spanning the gap. The CDR3 consists of 11 residues. CDR3 loop: CASSNEREAFF. In DNA form, the CDR3 reads TGTGCCAGCAGCAACGAGCGAGAAGCTTTCTTT. Based on the CDR3 plus reference TRBV7-9 and TRBJ1-1, the full variable domain is DTGVSQNPRHKITKRGQNVTFRCDPISEHNRLYWYRQTLGQGPEFLTYFQNEAQLEKSRLLSDRFSAERPKGSFSTLEIQRTEQGDSAMYLCASSNEREAFFGQGTRLTVV.

The chain has TRBV6-5 and TRBJ1-2; possibly TRBD1 for D (5 bases). The CDR3 sequence is 14 residues long. Germline V gene data show CDR1 as MNHEY and CDR2 as SVGAGI. Trimming removed 2 bases at V and 8 bases at J, with 15 bases between. CDR3 sequence reads: CASSYDVRARGYTF. The CDR3 coding sequence is TGTGCCAGCAGTTACGACGTCAGGGCGAGGGGCTACACCTTC.

The chain couples TRBV9 to TRBJ2-3; the match to TRBD1 covers 7 bases. This CDR3 has 15 residues. Germline trimming cut 3 bases from V and 2 bases from J; bases unmatched to any gene: 6. In germline, CDR1 is SGDLS, CDR2 YYNGEE. The CDR3, as DNA: TGTGCCAGCAGCGGCGAGGGGGCGCCCACAGATACGCAGTATTTT. Protein sequence: CASSGEGAPTDTQYF.

This chain links TRBV9 with TRBJ1-3; unclear D gene. V dropped 3 bases and J dropped 4 bases, with 8 bases sitting between them. The CDR3 contains 13 residues. In germline, CDR1 is SGDLS, CDR2 YYNGEE. In nucleotides, the CDR3 is TGTGCCAGCAGCGATCGAGGGGGAAACACCATATATTTT. Protein sequence: CASSDRGGNTIYF.

The chain employs TRBV30 and TRBJ1-5; 7 bases map to TRBD1. Losses at the gene ends were 4 bases for V and 9 bases for J; bases not matched to a gene: 6. CDR3 length: 12 residues. The germline CDR1 and CDR2 sequences are GTSNPN and SVGIG (reference sequence). The CDR3 loop reads CAWTTGPGPQHF. The CDR3 DNA sequence: TGTGCCTGGACGACAGGGCCGGGGCCCCAGCATTTT.

This chain links TRBV6-5 with TRBJ2-2; 8 bases line up with TRBD1. This CDR3 is 14 amino acids long. Germline trimming cut 4 bases from V and 7 bases from J; bases unmatched to any gene: 5. The germline CDR1 and CDR2 sequences are MNHEY and SVGAGI. The CDR3, as DNA: TGTGCCAGCAGTTTGCAGGGGGCAGGCGGGGAGCTGTTTTTT. Its protein is CASSLQGAGGELFF.

This chain joins TRBV4-3 and TRBJ2-7, with a weak D call TRBD1 (6 bases). V lost 3 bases and J lost 6, with 15 bases in between. The CDR3 totals 14 residues. The germline CDR1 and CDR2 sequences are LGHNA and YSLEER. The CDR3 nucleotides are TGCGCCAGCAGCCACGACCAACAGGGTCTCGAGCAGTACTTC. Residues: CASSHDQQGLEQYF.

Note on this clone: An end of the junction does not agree with germline; a read error may underlie this. The J gene is TRBJ2-5, the V gene TRBV7-9; 7 bases match TRBD2. CDR1 and CDR2 (germline): SEHNR, FQNEAQ (reference sequence). The CDR3 is made up of 13 amino acids. The DNA for the CDR3 is TGTTCCAGCAGCTTACTAGCGCAAGAGACCCAGTACTTC. This codes for CSSSLLAQETQYF.

V and J are TRBV10-1 and TRBJ2-3, with a weak D call TRBD1 (6 bases). Per the germline V gene, CDR1 is WNHNN and CDR2 is SYGVQD (reference sequence). Trimming removed 2 bases at V and 0 bases at J, with 15 bases between. This CDR3 comprises 17 residues. The CDR3 reads CASSEALGHYSTDTQYF. The CDR3 nucleotides read TGCGCCAGCAGTGAGGCCCTGGGACACTATAGCACAGATACGCAGTATTTT.

This sequence joins TRBV6-6 and TRBJ1-1; D is uncertain. Trimming took off 7 bases at V and 1 base at J, with 13 bases between the two ends. CDR1 and CDR2 from the germline V gene are MNHNY and SVGAGI (reference sequence). The CDR3 runs to 14 residues. In nucleotides, the CDR3 is TGTGCCAGCACCGGTGGGCAGTCGAACACTGAAGCTTTCTTT. It yields the protein CASTGGQSNTEAFF.

This chain links TRBV4-1 with TRBJ2-3; 9 nucleotides align to TRBD1. Germline CDR1 and CDR2: MGHRA and YSYEKL. The CDR3 length is 16 residues. The V and J ends lost 4 bases and 2 bases, in that order; junction bases with no gene match: 7. CDR3 bases: TGCGCCAGCAGCCTAGGACAGGGGCGGTTCACAGATACGCAGTATTTT. Its translation is CASSLGQGRFTDTQYF.

The chain recombines TRBV2 with TRBJ2-1; tentatively, D is TRBD1 (5 bases). This CDR3 comprises 14 residues. Per the germline V gene, CDR1 is SNHLY and CDR2 is FYNNEI. The ends were cut back, 9 bases at V and 2 bases at J, with 14 bases in the middle. The CDR3 sequence: CASRSAGTYNEQFF. DNA of the CDR3: TGTGCCAGTCGGTCGGCAGGGACCTACAATGAGCAGTTCTTC.

The CDR3 loop reads CATSTNRGRNSPLHF. CDR3 nucleotides: TGTGCCACCAGCACAAACAGGGGGCGGAATTCACCCCTCCACTTT. This chain uses TRBV15 with TRBJ1-6; 9 bases line up with TRBD1. V shed 4 bases and J 7 bases; nucleotides not matched to a gene: 5. From germline, CDR1 is LNHNV and CDR2 YYDKDF (reference sequence). This CDR3 is 15 amino acids long.

The genes are TRBV5-1 and TRBJ2-7; D gene unclear. Trimming removed 1 base from V and 3 bases from J, with 11 bases in between. The CDR3 is 14 residues long. Per the germline V gene, CDR1 is SGHRS and CDR2 is YFSETQ. CDR3 in amino acids: CASSLIGGGYEQYF. In DNA, the CDR3 is TGCGCCAGCAGCTTGATCGGCGGTGGCTACGAGCAGTACTTC.

Here the CDR3 reads CATSRAPGQGGAFF. Written as DNA, the CDR3 is TGTGCCACCAGCAGAGCCCCGGGACAGGGTGGAGCTTTCTTT. This chain connects TRBV15 to TRBJ1-1; 9 bases are a match to TRBD1. This CDR3 has 14 residues. CDR1 is LNHNV, CDR2 YYDKDF, per germline (reference sequence). J lost 10 bases, V lost 1 base, and 7 bases had no gene match.

In its sample, this clone was seen a few times. J is TRBJ2-5 and V is TRBV2; D remains ambiguous. Deletions cut 7 bases from V and 4 bases from J, with 13 bases between. The CDR3 consists of 13 residues. The germline V gene encodes CDR1 SNHLY and CDR2 FYNNEI. CDR3 nucleotide sequence: TGTGCCAGCAAGATGGCCCCGGGAGAGACCCAGTACTTC. Its protein product is CASKMAPGETQYF.

Concerning this clone: One end of the junction does not line up with germline, which may come from a read error. This rearrangement joins TRBV7-7 to TRBJ1-1, with D perhaps matching TRBD1 (6 bases). CDR1 SSHAT and CDR2 FNYEAQ come from the germline V gene (reference sequence). This CDR3 spans 17 amino acids. CDR3 amino acids: CASSFEDSNLMNTEAFF. CDR3 DNA sequence: TGTGCTAGCAGCTTCGAGGACAGCAATCTTATGAACACTGAAGCTTTCTTT. Full variable domain (remainder filled in from reference TRBV7-7 and TRBJ1-1): GAGVSQSPRYKVTKRGQDVTLRCDPISSHATLYWYQQALGQGPEFLTYFNYEAQPDKSGLPSDRFSAERPEGSISTLTIQRTEQRDSAMYRCASSFEDSNLMNTEAFFGQGTRLTVV.

The chain joins TRBV7-2 to TRBJ1-5; D is unresolved. V lost 5 bases to trimming and J lost 5 bases, with 10 bases between them. The CDR3 consists of 13 residues. Germline-derived CDR1 and CDR2 are SGHTA and FQGNSA. The CDR3 sequence is CASSPIVDQPQHF. As DNA, the CDR3 is TGTGCCAGCAGCCCTATTGTAGATCAGCCCCAGCATTTT.

This chain connects TRBV18 to TRBJ2-7; 7 bases are shared with TRBD1. Germline V gene lookup returns CDR1 KGHSH and CDR2 LQKENI. The CDR3 covers 14 residues. The V and J ends lost 2 bases and 1 base, in that order; junction bases with no gene match: 2. CDR3 loop: CASSPETGSYEQYF. CDR3 sequence (DNA): TGTGCCAGCTCACCAGAGACAGGGTCCTACGAGCAGTACTTC. The whole variable domain, remainder taken from reference TRBV18 and TRBJ2-7, is NAGVMQNPRHLVRRRGQEARLRCSPMKGHSHVYWYRQLPEEGLKFMVYLQKENIIDESGMPKERFSAEFPKEGPSILRIQQVVRGDSAAYFCASSPETGSYEQYFGPGTRLTVT.

This clone was detected once. This rearrangement joins TRBV27 to TRBJ1-5, with 7 bases that match TRBD1. Trimming removed 1 base from V and 6 bases from J; junction bases left unmatched: 6. The length of the CDR3 is 15 residues. Germline assignment: CDR1 MNHEY and CDR2 SMNVEV (reference sequence). CDR3 DNA: TGTGCCAGCAGTTTATACAGGGGCGCTGGTCAGCCCCAGCATTTT. It is translated as CASSLYRGAGQPQHF.

The chain couples TRBV14 to TRBJ1-2; D not resolved. This CDR3 has 14 residues. The V gene's germline CDR1 is SGHDN and CDR2 FVKESK. Trimming cost V 3 bases and J 2 bases, with 10 bases left between them. The CDR3 region is CASSQGGLNYGYTF. For the CDR3, the DNA is TGTGCCAGCAGCCAGGGAGGATTGAACTATGGCTACACCTTC.

The chain has TRBV5-1 and TRBJ1-6, with 8 positions matching TRBD1. Trimming at V came to 0 bases and at J to 7 bases, leaving 3 bases not matched to a gene. This CDR3 comprises 15 residues. The germline V gene has CDR1 SGHRS and CDR2 YFSETQ. The DNA of the CDR3 is TGCGCCAGCAGCTTGGATGGACAGGGAAATTCACCCCTCCACTTT. Translated, it gives CASSLDGQGNSPLHF.

J is TRBJ2-5 and V is TRBV28, with D possibly matching TRBD1 (5 bases). CDR3 size: 13 residues. Looked up from germline, CDR1 is MDHEN and CDR2 is SYDVKM. Trimming cost V 7 bases and J 5 bases, with 14 bases left between them. This CDR3 is CASKGVVRETQYF. The CDR3 nucleotides are TGTGCCAGCAAAGGGGTCGTCAGGGAGACCCAGTACTTC.

The table lists this clone with a few counts. The chain employs TRBV6-1 and TRBJ1-6, with TRBD1 matching 7 bases. The CDR3 loop spans 16 amino acids. Germline V gene lookup returns CDR1 MNHNS and CDR2 SASEGT. J lost 7 bases, V lost 4 bases, and 10 bases had no gene match. CDR3 in amino acids: CASSVDYRGGNSPLHF. The CDR3 nucleotides read TGTGCCAGCAGTGTCGATTACAGGGGAGGAAATTCACCCCTCCACTTT.

V and J are TRBV4-1 and TRBJ1-5; D perhaps matches TRBD1 (5 bases). Germline lookup yields CDR1 MGHRA and CDR2 YSYEKL. CDR3 length: 17 residues. Deletions cut 3 bases from V and 0 bases from J, with 15 bases between. The CDR3 loop reads CASSQGRGGNSNQPQHF. CDR3 nucleotides: TGCGCCAGCAGCCAGGGCCGGGGGGGTAATAGCAATCAGCCCCAGCATTTT.